The 11 T cell receptor beta chains in this list originate from one sample, sequenced in a study of blood T cell repertoires in COVID-19. Repertoires were generated with immunoSEQ multiplex PCR, while TCRdb's copy carries only in-frame clones and drops some. The table includes some 180,000 clones, under 85% detected once. Input material: peripheral blood. Every receptor here comes from a human donor in a cohort sampled during active COVID-19.

This chain connects TRBV9 to TRBJ1-1; D is unresolved. Germline V gene sequence: CDR1 SGDLS, CDR2 YYNGEE. Between the trimmed V and J ends, which lost 4 bases and 0 bases, there was a span of 13 bases. The CDR3 runs 15 residues. CDR3 loop: CASSPHAVMNTEAFF. In DNA form, the CDR3 reads TGTGCCAGCAGCCCTCATGCAGTCATGAACACTGAAGCTTTCTTT.

The chain uses TRBV30 and TRBJ2-7; D call uncertain. The CDR3 sequence is 13 residues long. V was shortened by 0 bases and J by 6 bases, with 12 bases between the two germline ends. Germline V gives CDR1 GTSNPN, CDR2 SVGIG (reference sequence). The CDR3 DNA reads as TGTGCCTGGAGTGTACGTAGAGATCGCGAGCAGTACTTC. This codes for CAWSVRRDREQYF.

The V call is TRBV11-2, the J call TRBJ2-1; TRBD2 matches 9 bases. The V gene end was trimmed by 3 bases and the J gene end by 4 bases; junction bases not matched to a gene: 10. This CDR3 comprises 17 residues. Per the germline V gene, CDR1 is SGHAT and CDR2 is FQNNGV. CDR3: CASSFAAPGLAYNEQFF. Here the CDR3 DNA reads TGTGCCAGCAGCTTCGCTGCTCCGGGACTAGCTTACAATGAGCAGTTCTTC. Together with reference TRBV11-2 and TRBJ2-1, the CDR3 gives the full variable domain: EAGVAQSPRYKIIEKRQSVAFWCNPISGHATLYWYQQILGQGPKLLIQFQNNGVVDDSQLPKDRFSAERLKGVDSTLKIQPAKLEDSAVYLCASSFAAPGLAYNEQFFGPGTRLTVL.

There are a few counts of this clone. The chain carries TRBV6-6 and TRBJ1-4, with D possibly matching TRBD1 (5 bases). This CDR3 comprises 14 residues. V lost 0 bases, J lost 8 bases, and 10 bases lay in between. CDR1 and CDR2 (germline): MNHNY, SVGAGI (reference sequence). CDR3 amino acids: CASSYSRDREKLFF. CDR3 coding DNA: TGTGCCAGCAGTTACTCAAGAGACAGAGAAAAACTGTTTTTT.

The gene calls are TRBV21-1 and TRBJ1-1; no check of the table's D call, TRBD1, against the DNA was made. TRBV21-1 corresponds to a pseudogene. CDR3 length: 14 residues. CDR3 DNA sequence: TGTGCCATTTTCGAGACAGGGTTTTACACTGAAGCTTTCTTT. Its translation: CAIFETGFYTEAFF.

V is TRBV29-1 and J is TRBJ2-7, with D uncertain. Germline values: CDR1 SQVTM, CDR2 ANQGSEA. This CDR3 has 11 residues. Trimming cost V 5 bases and J 1 base, with 6 bases left between them. This chain's CDR3 is CSVRVSYEQYF. Here the CDR3 DNA reads TGCAGCGTTCGTGTTTCCTACGAGCAGTACTTC.

V is TRBV11-3 and J is TRBJ2-7; 10 positions match TRBD2. This CDR3 contains 18 residues. CDR1 and CDR2 from the germline V gene are SGHNT and YENEEA. The V gene end was trimmed by 6 bases and the J gene end by 0 bases; junction bases not matched to a gene: 14. CDR3 bases: TGTGCCAGCAGACAATCCGGAAGCGGGGGGGGATTCTCCTACGAGCAGTACTTC. Translation: CASRQSGSGGGFSYEQYF.

As DNA, the CDR3 is TGTGCCAGCAGCTTAGATGCCTGGGGTGGAGGACCCTACACCTTC. Translated: CASSLDAWGGGPYTF. The chain couples TRBV7-2 to TRBJ1-2; no reliable D call. The germline V gene encodes CDR1 SGHTA and CDR2 FQGNSA. Trimming stripped 1 base from V and 10 bases from J, with 19 bases between. The CDR3 spans 15 residues.

This chain links TRBV21-1 with TRBJ1-2. TRBV21-1 is a pseudogene segment. The CDR3 is made up of 15 amino acids. CDR3 loop: CASSSTAGPPYGYTF. CDR3 DNA sequence: TGTGCCAGCAGCTCCACGGCGGGACCCCCCTATGGCTACACCTTC.

This chain connects TRBV19 to TRBJ1-5; 7 nucleotides align to TRBD1. Germline V lookup: CDR1 LNHDA, CDR2 SQIVND (reference sequence). The CDR3 covers 15 residues. The J segment lost 2 bases and the V segment lost 4 bases, leaving 5 bases of the junction unmatched. Here the CDR3 DNA reads TGTGCCAGTAGTACCCCCGGACAGGGCAATCAGCCCCAGCATTTT. This translates into CASSTPGQGNQPQHF.

This sequence joins TRBV6-1 and TRBJ1-6; 7 bases align to TRBD1. V lost 2 bases, J lost 8 bases, and 12 bases stayed unmatched. There are 17 residues in the CDR3. CDR1 and CDR2 from the germline V gene are MNHNS and SASEGT. This chain's CDR3 is CASSESEETGMYSPLHF. The CDR3 nucleotides read TGTGCCAGCAGTGAATCGGAAGAGACAGGGATGTATTCACCCCTCCACTTT.